This T cell receptor beta chain was sequenced in a study of cytomegalovirus exposure and HLA in healthy donors (dated by TCRdb to the late 2010s). Concerning the study at large: An earlier analysis of several hundred of the donors reported approximately 300 Gb of sequence data and some 120 million unique TCR beta sequences from 150 million to 200 million T cells. Across some 400 genotyped donors of the cohort, an average of approximately 240,000 unique TCR beta nucleotide sequences per donor were sequenced, and roughly a sixth of those sequences were non-productive. Donor age, sex, ethnicity and CMV serostatus were compiled alongside the repertoire data. Both class I and class II loci were covered by HLA typing, at four-digit resolution. A separate validation cohort of 90 to 150 different subjects was used in addition to the roughly 670-subject first cohort. All discovery cohort repertoires had been generated on a single sequencing platform. The genetic ancestry cluster associated with self-reported Caucasian donors included 80% to 90% of the 300 to 450 genotyped donors. A later analysis re-analyzed previously published TCR beta repertoires from several hundred donors and added high-resolution HLA genotyping to study TCR occurrence patterns. To predict cytomegalovirus infection status, the study combined high-throughput TCR immunosequencing, statistical association of individual TCRs with disease status, and machine learning. Rather than using new phenotypic data, the later analysis identified candidate immune exposures from TCR beta sequences and from how often those sequences occurred across donors. An early release covering 500 to 750 HLA-typed donors comprised about 290 gigabases of sequencing data and tens of millions of unique TCR sequences. The number of donors typed differed by locus, with about 629-640 for A, B, C, DRB1 and DQB1, 522 for DQA1, approximately 580 for DPA1, and over 400 for DPB1. Genome-wide SNP genotypes for about 55% of the roughly 670 donors were used in a later genetic analysis, which treated that subset as a discovery cohort. In an earlier analysis of roughly 580 of the donors, high-throughput TCR beta sequencing was used to judge whether each TCR beta V gene segment behaved as functional or pseudogenic. The T cell repertoires of about 700 subjects were profiled by immunosequencing and related to cytomegalovirus serostatus. The study aimed to test whether cataloging public T cell receptors could reveal signatures of past pathogen exposure. Roughly 5 DR-DQ haplotypes were handled as single units for association and clustering, since linkage in the cohort was strong.

Paper-wide results and their limitations: In a later analysis, more than 15,000 TCR beta sequences were associated with specific HLA alleles at a false discovery rate of 0.05. A total of 150 to 200 TCR beta chains were listed by the study as associated with cytomegalovirus. The earlier analysis of approximately 560 of the donors excluded seventeen rarely observed V segments, including chromosome 9 orphons, because counts were too low. In a later analysis, several top co-occurrence clusters were reported to appear linked to parvovirus B19, influenza, CMV and Epstein-Barr virus. An association between a missense DCLRE1C variant and V-gene and J-gene trimming of TCR beta chains was found in a later genetic analysis and replicated in an independent cohort. When HLA alleles, especially DR and DQ, strongly co-occurred, TCR associations were difficult to assign to individual alleles. The presence/absence analyses assumed that sequencing depth was roughly uniform across donors, and that assumption may not be true. Because the 87-base-pair reads could not distinguish some IMGT-functional V segments, including TRBV6-2 and TRBV6-3, those segments were excluded. Only TCR beta chains were sequenced in this cohort, and the absence of alpha or paired-chain data limited detectable features. The classifier was reported to diagnose cytomegalovirus status with high specificity and sensitivity in both the original and validation cohorts. It was suggested by the authors that the approach could potentially be generalized to other disease states and immunological phenotypes. In a later analysis, most CMV-associated TCR beta chains were found to appear HLA-restricted, with HLA associations seemingly driven largely by CMV exposure. Because HLA typing was unavailable for some donors at each locus, only the typed subset was used in association tests. A cluster of highly shared sequence variants was judged likely to be a technical artifact of the sequencing pipeline. Compared with equally common non-associated chains, HLA-associated TCR beta chains in a later analysis were more clonally expanded and had lower generation probabilities. Correlated functional status among segregating V segments might be attributable to linkage disequilibrium, but an unknown experimental factor could not be ruled out. A further reported finding was that TCR beta sequences accurately predicted the HLA-A and HLA-B alleles for most subjects in the first cohort. Broadly in line with IMGT annotations, most TCR beta V segments showed up in productive rearrangements about 87% or about 30% of the time in an earlier analysis of several hundred of the donors. In vitro tests confirmed that a few of the cytomegalovirus-associated TCR beta chains recognize cytomegalovirus antigens. Compared with the roughly 600-donor mean, donors in an Asian-associated ancestry cluster had fewer N-insertions in productive TCRs, according to a later genetic analysis. For the cohort, immune exposure information was limited to CMV serostatus. In a later analysis, the rate of TCR association differed among HLA loci, with DRB1 alleles having the most associated TCRs and HLA-C alleles having the fewest. Across donors, most TCR sequences were observed very rarely, whereas some public TCRs were present in many individuals.

Libraries came from the immunoSEQ multiplex PCR assay. The multiplex PCR relied on a mix of 60 forward primers for TCR Vbeta segments and 13 reverse primers for TCR Jbeta segments. A multiplex PCR assay on genomic DNA amplified the CDR3 region of rearranged TCR beta genes. On the Illumina HiSeq System, the amplified TCR beta libraries were sequenced as 87-base-pair reads. The authors' analysis ran thus. A later analysis tallied around 82 million unique TCR beta chains across the 666 repertoires, and about 10 million of those chains were shared by two or more donors. Raw reads were error-corrected and collapsed into unique sequences with a nearest-neighbor algorithm that merged closely related sequences to remove PCR and sequencing errors. To assign V, D and J gene segments, CDR3 sequences were aligned to IMGT reference sequences. Each retained sequence needed at least a six-nucleotide match to both a V gene segment and a J gene segment. A rearrangement was called productive if the CDR3 had no stop codons and remained in frame with V and J, and every other rearrangement was called non-productive. Following IMGT convention, CDR3 was defined as the stretch from the second conserved V-encoded cysteine up to the conserved J-encoded phenylalanine. Sequences without an unambiguous match to a single V gene segment were excluded from the earlier analysis of 450 to 750 of the donors. In an earlier analysis of 587 of the donors, a V segment was called functional when productive rearrangements were above 56.7%, and segregating when the standard deviation between donors exceeded 5%. A statistical classification framework was built to diagnose cytomegalovirus status from the catalog of TCR beta chain sequences. In a later analysis, V and J genes were assigned by comparing TCR nucleotide sequences against IMGT/GENE-DB human TR gene sequences. A later analysis assigned CDR3 sequences and most-parsimonious VDJ recombination scenarios with the TCRdist pipeline. In a later analysis, each TCR beta chain was defined by its CDR3 amino acid sequence together with its V-gene family, and reads without a unique V-gene family were excluded. A later analysis removed nearly 600 highly shared, low-generation-probability nucleotide sequences to deal with suspected cross-contamination and a sequencing artifact. A later analysis calculated a clonal expansion index for each public chain from normalized within-repertoire ranks of inferred template counts. Generation probabilities in a later analysis came from a VDJ recombination model fitted to out-of-frame rearrangements, and those results were checked against IGoR. Hypergeometric tests were used in a later analysis to score TCR-TCR, TCR-HLA and TCR-CMV co-occurrence, with a repertoire-size bias correction applied to the TCR pairs. In a later analysis, false discovery rates were estimated by permuting HLA or CMV assignments 20 times. In a later analysis, co-occurring TCRs were grouped with DBSCAN, and TCRdist sequence similarity was added when clustering was performed within HLA-allele-positive subsets. Co-occurrence clustering excluded repertoires with fewer than 30,000 or more than 120,000 public chains, plus five with anomalous nucleotide sharing. TCRdb re-hosts the immuneACCESS table, in-frame sequences only. Its copies lack some clones; in the studies checked, an unresolved V gene accounts for under half of them, and the cause for the rest is not known. From that table come the V and J calls and clone size; the DNA was used to work out D and trimming. For this sample the table gives roughly 98,000 clones, of which around 80% were detected only once. 10% to 11% of the sample rests with the top ten.

Comment on this clone: What this receptor recognizes is not known. No much larger clone exists at a distance of one base, and base qualities are not known.

The cohort consisted of 666 healthy bone marrow donors. At the time of sampling, every cohort member was nominally healthy, though immune exposures that went unrecorded were likely present. The donor was CMV seropositive and was included in the group of 250 to 350 seropositive cohort members. Every donor gave a peripheral blood sample, and the peripheral blood mononuclear cells from that sample were used for TCR beta sequencing. Genomic DNA extraction from the blood cell samples was performed with the Qiagen DNeasy Blood Extraction Kit. As encoded in the germline V gene (reference sequence), CDR1 is SGHNT while CDR2 is YYREEE. The junction carries 14 bases between V and J, which are trimmed by 2 bases and 2 bases respectively. Including cysteine and phenylalanine, the CDR3 has 16 amino acids. Only the CDR3 DNA stays, 48 bases, in frame from base 1.

The sequence derives from a man aged 18 to 30 in good health and CMV-seropositive. Material: PBMCs. The rearranged segments are TRBV5-4 and TRBJ2-1; the D gene is perhaps TRBD2, on 5 matching bases. The CDR3 loop reads CASSFPKAGTYNEQFF. The nucleotide sequence reads as follows: TGTGCCAGCAGCTTCCCTAAGGCCGGGACCTACAATGAGCAGTTCTTC.